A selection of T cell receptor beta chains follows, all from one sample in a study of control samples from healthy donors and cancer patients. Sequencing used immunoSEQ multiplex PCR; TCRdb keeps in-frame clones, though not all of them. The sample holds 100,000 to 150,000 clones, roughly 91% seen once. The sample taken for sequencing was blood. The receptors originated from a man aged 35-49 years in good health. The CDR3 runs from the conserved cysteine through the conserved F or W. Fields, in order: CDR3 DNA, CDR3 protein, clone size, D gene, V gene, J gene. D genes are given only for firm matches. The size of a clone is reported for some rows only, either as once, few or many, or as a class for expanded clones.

TGCGCCAGCAGTCTAACCAGGACTAGCGGGCCAGATACGCAGTATTTT	CASSLTRTSGPDTQYF	once	TRBD2	TRBV10-1	TRBJ2-3
TGTGCCACCTCTCGGGATACTAGGGGCGAGCAGTACTTC	CATSRDTRGEQYF	NA	NA	TRBV15	TRBJ2-7
TGTGCCAGCAGCCCAGGGACACTCAGGGGCTATGGCTACACCTTC	CASSPGTLRGYGYTF	NA	NA	TRBV5-6	TRBJ1-2
TGTGCCAGCTCCAGGGCCGGCAATCAGCCCCAGCATTTT	CASSRAGNQPQHF	NA	NA	TRBV6-5	TRBJ1-5
TGTGCCAGTAGTCGCGATGAAACAGGGAGTAATTCACCCCTCCACTTT	CASSRDETGSNSPLHF	once	NA	TRBV19	TRBJ1-6
TGTGCCAGCAGCTTAGCGCCGAGCTCGAACACTGAAGCTTTCTTT	CASSLAPSSNTEAFF	NA	NA	TRBV7-2	TRBJ1-1
TGTGCCAGCAGGGCCGGGACAGCCAATTCACCCCTCCACTTT	CASRAGTANSPLHF	NA	TRBD1	TRBV6-4	TRBJ1-6
TGTGCCGGCAGTAAGGGTATTGGGTCCTACGAGCAGTACTTC	CAGSKGIGSYEQYF	NA	NA	TRBV6-5	TRBJ2-7
TGTGCCAGCAGCTCCAGGGACGGGATGGGCACTGAAGCTTTCTTT	CASSSRDGMGTEAFF	NA	NA	TRBV7-9	TRBJ1-1
TGTGCCAGCAGCTTGGACTCACTACTGGGAGAGACCCAGTACTTC	CASSLDSLLGETQYF	NA	NA	TRBV7-2	TRBJ2-5
TGTGCCAGCAGCCTGGACAGGGGGTCTGCGAGTATCTCCTACAATGAGCAGTTCTTC	CASSLDRGSASISYNEQFF	NA	TRBD1	TRBV7-9	TRBJ2-1
TGTGCCAGCAGTGAAGCAGGCTCCCAAGGCGGTTCACCCCTCCACTTT	CASSEAGSQGGSPLHF	NA	NA	TRBV2	TRBJ1-6
TGTGCCAGCAGCTTAGCGGGGGAGGGGGCCCCTTCGGGTGGCTACACCTTC	CASSLAGEGAPSGGYTF	NA	TRBD1	TRBV7-9	TRBJ1-2
TGTGCCAGTAGCTCGGACAGGGGAGAGACCCAGTACTTC	CASSSDRGETQYF	NA	TRBD1	TRBV19	TRBJ2-5
TGTGCCAGCAGTTACGTGTCAGGACAAGAGACCCAGTACTTC	CASSYVSGQETQYF	NA	NA	TRBV6-2/TRBV6-3	TRBJ2-5
TGTGCCTGGAGTCTTACAGCCAATCAGCCCCAGCATTTT	CAWSLTANQPQHF	NA	NA	TRBV30	TRBJ1-5
TGTGCCAGCAGTGACTATGGCTACACCTTC	CASSDYGYTF	NA	NA	TRBV2	TRBJ1-2
TGTGCCAGCAGCTTAGCAGGGCCGGTGCCTAACTATGGCTACACCTTC	CASSLAGPVPNYGYTF	NA	NA	TRBV7-9	TRBJ1-2
TGCAGTGACAGGAAAAACACTGAAGCTTTCTTT	CSDRKNTEAFF	NA	NA	TRBV20-1	TRBJ1-1
TGCGCCAGCAGGGGGGGCCAAGAGACCCAGTACTTC	CASRGGQETQYF	NA	NA	TRBV10-2	TRBJ2-5
TGTGCCAGCAGATCAGGACCGAGAAACACCGGGGAGCTGTTTTTT	CASRSGPRNTGELFF	once	NA	TRBV7-3	TRBJ2-2
TGCAGCGTTGGGAGCAGCACCGGGGAGCTGTTTTTT	CSVGSSTGELFF	NA	NA	TRBV29-1	TRBJ2-2
TGTGCCTGGAGTAAGACAACTAATGAAAAACTGTTTTTT	CAWSKTTNEKLFF	once	NA	TRBV30	TRBJ1-4
TGTGCCAGCAGTCCCCTAGGTGGACATCAGCCTCCATATAATTCACCCCTCCACTTT	CASSPLGGHQPPYNSPLHF	NA	NA	TRBV21-1	TRBJ1-6
TGTGCCAGTAGTACGGGGGATACAGGGGGCATCTCCTACAATGAGCAGTTCTTC	CASSTGDTGGISYNEQFF	few	TRBD1	TRBV19	TRBJ2-1
TGTGCCAGCAGTGATTCCGGGACAGTTAATGAAAAACTGTTTTTT	CASSDSGTVNEKLFF	NA	TRBD1	TRBV25-1	TRBJ1-4
TGTGCCAGCAGTCATAGCAGGGCCTATGGCTACACCTTC	CASSHSRAYGYTF	NA	NA	TRBV14	TRBJ1-2
TGTGCTAGTGGTTTCCGACTAGCGGGGGGGCTTGGGAACAATGAGCAGTTCTTC	CASGFRLAGGLGNNEQFF	NA	TRBD2	TRBV12-5	TRBJ2-1
TGTGCCAGCAGCCCACTAGGAGTAGGGGACCACGAGCAGTACTTC	CASSPLGVGDHEQYF	NA	NA	TRBV14	TRBJ2-7
TGTGCCAGTAGTATAATCGGAACTAATGAAAAACTGTTTTTT	CASSIIGTNEKLFF	NA	NA	TRBV19	TRBJ1-4
TGCGCCAGCAGCCAAGTCCCGGGCTTCACAGATACGCAGTATTTT	CASSQVPGFTDTQYF	NA	NA	TRBV4-3	TRBJ2-3
TGTGCCAGCAGCAAAGGGCCAGGGGCGTACCAGCCCCAGCATTTT	CASSKGPGAYQPQHF	NA	NA	TRBV21-1	TRBJ1-5
TGCGCCAGCAGCCAAGATCCCCGGGGTGCGGGAACCGGGGAGCTGTTTTTT	CASSQDPRGAGTGELFF	NA	NA	TRBV4-3	TRBJ2-2
TGCAGTGCTGGAGGTATTGAAGCTTTCTTT	CSAGGIEAFF	NA	NA	TRBV20-1	TRBJ1-1
TGCGCCAGCAGCCAAGTTGGGGCCAACGTCCTGACTTTC	CASSQVGANVLTF	NA	NA	TRBV4-3	TRBJ2-6
TGTGCCAGCTCAGCGGGGGGCAGCACAGATACGCAGTATTTT	CASSAGGSTDTQYF	once	TRBD2	TRBV18	TRBJ2-3
TGTGCCAGCAGCTTAGCGCCTCGCCTAGCGGGGACGAACAATGAGCAGTTCTTC	CASSLAPRLAGTNNEQFF	NA	TRBD2	TRBV7-2	TRBJ2-1
TGTGCCAGCAGGCAGGGCAGAACATATGGTAATGAAAAACTGTTTTTT	CASRQGRTYGNEKLFF	NA	NA	TRBV3-1/TRBV3-2	TRBJ1-4
TGTGCCAGCGGAGGACACAACGGGAACATTCAGTACTTC	CASGGHNGNIQYF	NA	NA	TRBV11-3	TRBJ2-4
TGTGCCAGCAGCGTAGGTGGGCCCCTGGAGACCCAGTACTTC	CASSVGGPLETQYF	NA	NA	TRBV9	TRBJ2-5
TGCGCCAGCAGGTTTACAGGGTTCCGCACTGAAGCTTTCTTT	CASRFTGFRTEAFF	NA	NA	TRBV5-1	TRBJ1-1
TGTGCCACCAGCAGGATACAGGAGATCTATGGCTACACCTTC	CATSRIQEIYGYTF	NA	NA	TRBV15	TRBJ1-2
TGTGCCACCAGTGAGCCCCTCCGGGGAGGCTACACCTTC	CATSEPLRGGYTF	NA	NA	TRBV24-1	TRBJ1-2
TGTGCCACCAGTGGTGGGACAGAAAACACTGAAGCTTTCTTT	CATSGGTENTEAFF	NA	TRBD1	TRBV24-1	TRBJ1-1
TGTGCCAGCAGTGAAGCGAAAGGGGCCCTCTATGGCTACACCTTC	CASSEAKGALYGYTF	NA	NA	TRBV6-1	TRBJ1-2
TGTGCCAGCAGTTCGGGACAGGCAACTAATGAAAAACTGTTTTTT	CASSSGQATNEKLFF	NA	TRBD1	TRBV6-6	TRBJ1-4